This TCR beta chain derives from a study of human T cells and chemical hapten exposure. Study-level background: Slight differences in pooled library volume were the main source of varying TCR yields across samples. Findings of the study overall: No change in TCRs above 1 in 1000 frequency was produced by DPC sensitization.

The CDR3 totals 15 residues. Germline CDR1 is MGHRA and CDR2 is YSYEKL. Trimming pared 2 bases from V and 4 bases from J, leaving 14 bases between. Total RNA extraction was carried out from unfractionated whole blood. During construction of the library, unique molecular identifiers were attached to individual cDNA molecules for quantitative, reproducible TCR counting. Per the authors' pipeline: Counting gave a median of approximately 96,000 TCRs per sample, with values ranging from about 23,224 to 690,600. TCRdb re-called the 5' RACE reads through MiXCR, storing one row per CDR3 protein. The V and J calls and clone size are TCRdb's, not the authors'. The data contain about 81,000 distinct CDR3 sequences, 6% to 8.5% of them singletons. This clonotype was counted only a few times. The antigen is unknown.

This chain links TRBV4-1 with TRBJ1-2; weak D call: TRBD1 (5 bases). This clonotype originated in a male donor in good health. The CDR3 DNA reads TGCGCCAGCAGCCAACCGCAGGGACGGAGCTATGGCTACACCTTC. It translates to CASSQPQGRSYGYTF.